One sample yielded the 26 T cell receptor beta chains listed below, sequenced in a study of T cells and Merkel cell carcinoma outcomes. Clones were sequenced by immunoSEQ multiplex PCR, and TCRdb holds only the in-frame ones, with some missing. Of fewer than 20,000 clones in the sample, approximately 87% were seen once. Material: tumor tissue from Merkel cell carcinoma. These receptors were collected from a human donor with Merkel cell carcinoma.

The CDR3 protein is CASRHRSGQPQHF. The CDR3 DNA reads TGTGCCAGCAGGCATAGAAGTGGCCAGCCCCAGCATTTT. The chain combines TRBV19 with TRBJ1-5, with D unresolved. The ends were cut back, 9 bases at V and 7 bases at J, with 16 bases in the middle. CDR3 length equals 13 residues. CDR1 and CDR2 from the germline V gene are LNHDA and SQIVND (reference sequence). Looking up the rest from reference TRBV19 and TRBJ1-5 gives the full variable domain: DGGITQSPKYLFRKEGQNVTLSCEQNLNHDAMYWYRQDPGQGLRLIYYSQIVNDFQKGDIAEGYSVSREKKESFPLTVTSAQKNPTAFYLCASRHRSGQPQHFGDGTRLSIL.

This chain links TRBV7-9 with TRBJ1-6; tentatively, D is TRBD1 (5 bases). CDR3 length: 12 amino acids. Trimming removed 2 bases from V and 16 bases from J, with 12 bases in between. In germline, CDR1 is SEHNR, CDR2 FQNEAQ (reference sequence). The CDR3, as DNA: TGTGCCAGCAGCTTACAAGATCAGGGTCTCCACTTT. Amino acid sequence: CASSLQDQGLHF.

The chain combines TRBV6-5 with TRBJ2-1; 11 bases match TRBD2. This CDR3 has 14 amino acids. In germline, CDR1 is MNHEY, CDR2 SVGAGI. The V segment lost 5 bases and the J segment 7 bases; nucleotides outside the gene matches: 4. CDR3 sequence (DNA): TGTGCCAGCAGTCCCCGGACTAGCGGGAATGAGCAGTTCTTC. Translating gives CASSPRTSGNEQFF.

With regard to this clone: One end of the junction does not line up with germline, which may come from a read error. J is TRBJ1-4 and V is TRBV7-9; no reliable D call. CDR1 and CDR2 (germline): SEHNR, FQNEAQ (reference sequence). This CDR3 contains 13 residues. The CDR3 is CASSLGWLEELFF. The CDR3 DNA reads as TGTGCCAGCAGCTTAGGTTGGCTTGAAGAACTGTTTTTT.

This chain connects TRBV2 to TRBJ1-1; D might be TRBD1 (5 bases). CDR3 length equals 10 residues. Trimming removed 8 bases at V and 10 bases at J, with 11 bases between. Per germline, CDR1 SNHLY and CDR2 FYNNEI. As DNA, the CDR3 is TGTGCCAGCGGAAGGGGACGAGCTTTCTTT. It codes for CASGRGRAFF.

The chain couples TRBV19 to TRBJ1-3; 9 bases line up with TRBD1. Per the germline V gene, CDR1 is LNHDA and CDR2 is SQIVND (reference sequence). This CDR3 is built from 14 residues. V gave up 6 bases and J gave up 9 bases; unmatched junction bases: 9. CDR3: CASRGQGQRGTIYF. The CDR3 coding sequence is TGTGCCAGTAGGGGACAGGGCCAGCGGGGCACCATATATTTT.

The rearrangement uses TRBV6-6 and TRBJ2-1, with TRBD2 identical over 7 bases. The ends lost 4 bases at V and 3 bases at J; junction bases unmatched: 6. Germline V gene sequence: CDR1 MNHNY, CDR2 SVGAGI (reference sequence). The CDR3 has 15 residues. CDR3 amino acids: CASSFLAVNYNEQFF. The DNA of the CDR3 is TGTGCCAGCAGTTTTCTAGCGGTGAACTACAATGAGCAGTTCTTC.

The chain couples TRBV12-5 to TRBJ1-4; TRBD1 agrees at 8 bases. Trimming took 6 bases from V and 8 from J; bases not matched to a gene: 8. This CDR3 contains 14 residues. Germline V gene data show CDR1 as LGHNT and CDR2 as FRNRAP. The CDR3 DNA reads TGTGCTAGTGGGCAGGGGGCGTCGGAGGAAAAACTGTTTTTT. Residues: CASGQGASEEKLFF.

This clone was counted only a few times. The gene calls are TRBV5-5 and TRBJ2-7; tentatively, D is TRBD1 (6 bases). The ends were cut back, 0 bases at V and 2 bases at J, with 6 bases in the middle. This CDR3 is built from 13 residues. Germline loops: CDR1 SGHKS, CDR2 YYEKEE (reference sequence). The CDR3 reads CASSLDRAYEQYF. CDR3 sequence (DNA): TGTGCCAGCAGCTTGGACAGGGCCTACGAGCAGTACTTC.

This chain uses TRBV18 with TRBJ2-2; D uncertain. Germline V gene data show CDR1 as KGHSH and CDR2 as LQKENI. The V end was cut by 1 base, the J end by 3 bases, with 6 bases between. This CDR3 contains 14 residues. CDR3 DNA sequence: TGTGCCAGCTCACCACTTTCCCACACCGGGGAGCTGTTTTTT. Translating it yields CASSPLSHTGELFF.

The genes are TRBV14 and TRBJ1-3; TRBD1 is a possible D gene (5 bases). The V and J ends lost 5 bases and 3 bases respectively, with 17 bases between them. Germline CDR1 is SGHDN and CDR2 is FVKESK. The CDR3 extends over 16 amino acids. CDR3 sequence reads: CASSYLGGALGNTIYF. The CDR3 DNA follows: TGTGCCAGCAGCTACCTAGGAGGGGCGCTTGGAAACACCATATATTTT.

This clone was observed a handful of times. This sequence joins TRBV11-2 and TRBJ2-7; no definite D call. Germline lookup yields CDR1 SGHAT and CDR2 FQNNGV. This CDR3 is built from 11 residues. The V end lost 0 bases, the J end lost 9 bases, and 6 bases lay between the germline ends. CDR3 coding DNA: TGTGCCAGCAGCTTAGATTCGACGCAGTACTTC. It specifies CASSLDSTQYF.

CDR3 sequence reads: CASSLVAGGVDTQYF. CDR3 coding DNA: TGCGCCAGCAGCTTGGTGGCGGGAGGAGTAGATACGCAGTATTTT. This chain connects TRBV5-1 to TRBJ2-3; 8 nucleotides align to TRBD2. The CDR3 covers 15 residues. V shed 0 bases, J shed 5 bases, and the junction held 5 bases outside the gene matches. Germline loops: CDR1 SGHRS, CDR2 YFSETQ. The entire variable domain, with the rest obtained from reference TRBV5-1 and TRBJ2-3, is as follows: KAGVTQTPRYLIKTRGQQVTLSCSPISGHRSVSWYQQTPGQGLQFLFEYFSETQRNKGNFPGRFSGRQFSNSRSEMNVSTLELGDSALYLCASSLVAGGVDTQYFGPGTRLTVL.

This clone was counted a single time. Its ends do not fully match the called genes, so a read error is possible. The chain employs TRBV5-1 and TRBJ1-5, with 10 bases identical to TRBD1. The germline CDR1 and CDR2 sequences are SGHRS and YFSETQ. The CDR3 is 15 amino acids. The CDR3 nucleotides are TGCGCCAGCAGCCAAGGGACAGGGGAAAGTCAGCTCCAGCATTTT. Its protein product is CASSQGTGESQLQHF.

The V gene is TRBV5-4, the J gene TRBJ2-1, with 7 nucleotides matching TRBD2. Looked up from germline, CDR1 is SGHNT and CDR2 is YYREEE (reference sequence). J was trimmed by 9 bases and V by 3 bases; bases with no gene match: 9. CDR3 length: 14 residues. In nucleotides, the CDR3 is TGTGCCAGCAGCTCTCGGGGGGTAGAACGTGAGCAGTTCTTC. This gives the protein CASSSRGVEREQFF.

The J gene is TRBJ2-1, the V gene TRBV9; D is undetermined. The CDR3 runs to 13 residues. Trimming left V 0 bases short and J 13 bases short, with 14 bases between. Germline-derived CDR1 and CDR2 are SGDLS and YYNGEE. The CDR3 DNA reads as TGTGCCAGCAGCGTAGAGCCAAACCGAGGACAGTTCTTC. It yields the protein CASSVEPNRGQFF.

A remark on this clone: The same CDR3 can be traced to other DNA sequences in this sample. This sequence joins TRBV9 and TRBJ1-1; D remains unclear. CDR1 SGDLS and CDR2 YYNGEE come from the germline V gene. The CDR3 spans 15 residues. Trimming removed 4 bases from V and 4 bases from J, with 17 bases in between. CDR3 bases: TGTGCCAGCAGCCCAGGCGGCAGAGGGAGCACTGAAGCTTTCTTT. It codes for CASSPGGRGSTEAFF.

A single count supports this clone. At one end the junction does not follow the germline gene, possibly because of a read error. This chain links TRBV2 with TRBJ2-5; 10 nucleotides agree with TRBD2. This CDR3 is built from 15 residues. The germline gives CDR1 SNHLY, CDR2 FYNNEI. In DNA form, the CDR3 reads TGTGCCAGCAACTTACTGACTAGCGGGCAAGAGACCCAATACTTC. It yields the protein CASNLLTSGQETQYF.

The rearrangement uses TRBV2 and TRBJ2-1; possibly TRBD2 for D (5 bases). There are 11 residues in the CDR3. Germline CDR1 SNHLY, CDR2 FYNNEI. Trimming stripped 7 bases from V and 9 bases from J, with 10 bases between. CDR3 residues: CASTLGSEQFF. DNA for the CDR3: TGTGCCAGCACCTTGGGGAGTGAGCAGTTCTTC.

As for this clone: Other DNA sequences in the same sample also yield this CDR3. The chain has TRBV19 and TRBJ1-2; D gene unclear. This CDR3 has 13 amino acids. The germline V and J ends were trimmed by 7 bases and 4 bases, with 13 bases remaining between them. Germline V gene lookup returns CDR1 LNHDA and CDR2 SQIVND (reference sequence). CDR3 DNA sequence: TGTGCCAGTAATCTGGACTGGGGCTATGGCTACACCTTC. Its protein is CASNLDWGYGYTF.

The rearrangement links TRBV18 to TRBJ2-1, with 13 bases that match TRBD2. Germline CDR1 is KGHSH and CDR2 is LQKENI. J lost 9 bases, V lost 5 bases, and 7 bases had no gene match. The CDR3 has 15 amino acids. CDR3: CASSYGTSGAGEQFF. The CDR3 DNA follows: TGTGCCAGCTCATATGGGACTAGCGGGGCGGGTGAGCAGTTCTTC.

The genes are TRBV7-2 and TRBJ2-5, with TRBD2 matching 10 bases. This CDR3 comprises 16 residues. Germline CDR1 is SGHTA and CDR2 is FQGNSA. Losses at the gene ends were 5 bases for V and 2 bases for J; bases not matched to a gene: 8. DNA for the CDR3: TGTGCCAGCAGCCACGGACTAGCGGTTATGCAAGAGACCCAGTACTTC. The encoded protein is CASSHGLAVMQETQYF.

In the case of this clone: Sequence at one end of the junction differs from germline and may be a read error. V is TRBV19 and J is TRBJ1-2; the D gene is possibly TRBD1 (6 bases). The CDR3 has 15 residues. In germline, CDR1 is LNHDA, CDR2 SQIVND (reference sequence). CDR3 bases: TGTGCCAGTAGACGGAGCGGGGGGGCTAACTATGACTACACCTTC. Protein sequence: CASRRSGGANYDYTF.

This clone occurred once. The genes are TRBV10-3 and TRBJ2-3; tentatively, D is TRBD1 or TRBD2 (7 bases each). Trimming removed 4 bases from V and 0 bases from J, with 11 bases in between. CDR3 size: 15 residues. In germline, CDR1 is ENHRY, CDR2 SYGVKD. For the CDR3, the DNA is TGTGCCATCAGTGCAGGGGGGGGGAGCACAGATACGCAGTATTTT. Its protein is CAISAGGGSTDTQYF.

This chain uses TRBV5-4 with TRBJ1-1; the match to TRBD1 covers 8 bases. The V segment lost 4 bases and the J segment 4 bases; nucleotides outside the gene matches: 6. The length of the CDR3 is 14 residues. The V gene's germline CDR1 is SGHNT and CDR2 YYREEE (reference sequence). The CDR3 sequence: CASSRTGMSTEAFF. DNA of the CDR3: TGTGCCAGCAGCAGGACAGGGATGAGCACTGAAGCTTTCTTT. Looking up the rest from reference TRBV5-4 and TRBJ1-1 gives the full variable domain: ETGVTQSPTHLIKTRGQQVTLRCSSQSGHNTVSWYQQALGQGPQFIFQYYREEENGRGNFPPRFSGLQFPNYSSELNVNALELDDSALYLCASSRTGMSTEAFFGQGTRLTVV.

The chain has TRBV19 and TRBJ1-4; 8 nucleotides align to TRBD1. With V trimmed by 5 bases and J by 8 bases, 4 bases remained unmatched. CDR1 and CDR2 from the germline V gene are LNHDA and SQIVND (reference sequence). CDR3 length equals 13 residues. CDR3 residues: CASSGQGGEKLFF. DNA of the CDR3: TGTGCCAGTAGTGGACAGGGTGGGGAAAAACTGTTTTTT.